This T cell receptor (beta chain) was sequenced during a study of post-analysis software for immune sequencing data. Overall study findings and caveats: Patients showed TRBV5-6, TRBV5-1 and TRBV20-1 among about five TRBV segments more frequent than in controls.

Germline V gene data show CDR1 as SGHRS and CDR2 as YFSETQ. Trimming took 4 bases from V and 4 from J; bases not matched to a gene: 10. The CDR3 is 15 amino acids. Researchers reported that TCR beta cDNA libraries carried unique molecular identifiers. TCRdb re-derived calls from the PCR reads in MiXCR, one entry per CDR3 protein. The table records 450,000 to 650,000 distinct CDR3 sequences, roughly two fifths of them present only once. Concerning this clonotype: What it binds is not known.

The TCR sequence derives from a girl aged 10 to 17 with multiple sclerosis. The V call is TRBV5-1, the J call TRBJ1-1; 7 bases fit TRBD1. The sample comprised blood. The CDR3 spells CASSQGGQTSTEAFF. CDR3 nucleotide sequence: TGCGCCAGCAGCCAAGGGGGACAGACGAGCACTGAAGCTTTCTTT.